This section outlines one T cell receptor beta chain sequence together with its context. Methods used by the authors: The authors estimated nucleated cell counts from reference gene primer amplification. Profiled with immunoSEQ multiplex PCR; TCRdb holds only in-frame clones, not every one. V and J calls and clone size follow that table, whereas D and trimming were derived from the DNA. Of 150,000 to 200,000 clones in the sample, roughly four fifths were seen once. These data are taken from a study of blood T cell repertoires in COVID-19. About the study: There were acute and convalescent COVID-19 samples, and they came from the United States, Italy and Spain. From T cells, B-cell-depleted T cells, or PBMCs came the material, which was cDNA or gDNA.

CDR3 length equals 14 residues. CDR1 and CDR2 (germline): KGHSH, LQKENI. J lost 2 bases, V lost 2 bases, and 0 bases had no gene match. The chain employs TRBV18 and TRBJ1-5; 7 nucleotides match TRBD1. This receptor was taken from a man in his sixties with active or convalescent COVID-19. Sample: peripheral blood. CDR3 protein: CASSPGTGNQPQHF. CDR3 coding DNA: TGTGCCAGCTCACCAGGGACAGGCAATCAGCCCCAGCATTTT.